Shown below are 22 T cell receptor beta chains from a single sample sequenced in a study of cytomegalovirus exposure and HLA in healthy donors. It was with 60 Vbeta and 13 Jbeta primers that the PCR ran. Sequencing used immunoSEQ multiplex PCR; TCRdb keeps in-frame clones, though not all of them. The profile shows over 120,000 clones, approximately 79% of them singletons. The specimen was PBMCs. The receptors stem from a man in his late teens or twenties in good health and CMV-seropositive.

This clone was detected only a few times. The chain links TRBV15 to TRBJ2-1; no firm D call. The CDR3 loop spans 13 amino acids. In germline, CDR1 is LNHNV, CDR2 YYDKDF (reference sequence). V gave up 1 base and J gave up 6 bases, with 7 bases separating them. The chain's CDR3 is CATSRGSSNEQFF. DNA of the CDR3: TGTGCCACCAGCAGAGGGTCTAGCAATGAGCAGTTCTTC.

The gene calls are TRBV7-2 and TRBJ1-3; D is perhaps TRBD1 (6 bases). V dropped 4 bases and J dropped 5 bases, with 12 bases sitting between them. This CDR3 comprises 14 residues. Germline CDR1 and CDR2: SGHTA and FQGNSA. CDR3 sequence: CASSSSTGRNTIYF. CDR3 DNA: TGTGCCAGCAGCTCCTCGACAGGCCGAAACACCATATATTTT. Looking up the rest from reference TRBV7-2 and TRBJ1-3 gives the full variable domain: GAGVSQSPSNKVTEKGKDVELRCDPISGHTALYWYRQSLGQGLEFLIYFQGNSAPDKSGLPSDRFSAERTGGSVSTLTIQRTQQEDSAVYLCASSSSTGRNTIYFGEGSWLTVV.

The rearrangement joins TRBV7-6 to TRBJ2-2, with 10 bases lining up with TRBD1. With 5 bases clipped from V and 3 bases from J, the junction kept 15 bases outside the gene matches. CDR3 size: 19 residues. In germline, CDR1 is SGHVS, CDR2 FNYEAQ. CDR3 DNA: TGTGCCAGCAGCATCTACTTTACCCGACAGGGGGCGCACACCGGGGAGCTGTTTTTT. It yields the protein CASSIYFTRQGAHTGELFF.

The chain is built from TRBV5-1 and TRBJ2-3; the match to TRBD2 covers 11 bases. There are 16 residues in the CDR3. Trimming cost V 0 bases and J 4 bases; bases outside gene matches: 4. Germline assignment: CDR1 SGHRS and CDR2 YFSETQ. The CDR3 loop reads CASSLGTSGLADTQYF. In DNA form, the CDR3 reads TGCGCCAGCAGCTTGGGGACTAGCGGGTTGGCAGATACGCAGTATTTT.

The chain employs TRBV4-2 and TRBJ2-3, with 10 bases lining up with TRBD1. The CDR3 extends over 14 amino acids. V lost 8 bases to trimming and J lost 2 bases; unmatched junction nucleotides: 4. Per germline, CDR1 LGHNA and CDR2 YNFKEQ. Here the CDR3 reads CASGDRGFTDTQYF. CDR3 in DNA: TGTGCCAGCGGGGACAGGGGCTTCACAGATACGCAGTATTTT.

The chain uses TRBV5-1 and TRBJ2-5, with TRBD2 matching 7 bases. Unmatched junction bases numbered 3, after V lost 2 bases and J lost 2 bases. There are 14 residues in the CDR3. CDR1 is SGHRS, CDR2 YFSETQ, per germline. CDR3 sequence: CASSFSGAQETQYF. The CDR3 region has the DNA TGCGCCAGCAGCTTCAGCGGGGCACAAGAGACCCAGTACTTC.

The chain uses TRBV5-1 and TRBJ1-4; 10 nucleotides agree with TRBD1. The germline V gene encodes CDR1 SGHRS and CDR2 YFSETQ. V lost 2 bases and J lost 5; bases outside the gene matches: 6. The CDR3 length is 16 residues. The CDR3 reads CASSLGQGGRNEKLFF. CDR3 in DNA: TGCGCCAGCAGCTTAGGACAGGGGGGAAGGAATGAAAAACTGTTTTTT.

This sequence joins TRBV5-6 and TRBJ1-5, with 7 bases aligning to TRBD1. Trimming cost V 4 bases and J 1 base; bases outside gene matches: 5. This CDR3 spans 15 amino acids. CDR1 is SGHDT and CDR2 is YYEEEE in the germline V gene. The CDR3: CASSRMTGSNQPQHF. As DNA, the CDR3 is TGTGCCAGCAGCCGAATGACAGGGAGCAATCAGCCCCAGCATTTT.

V gene TRBV14 combines with J gene TRBJ2-1; 7 nucleotides match TRBD1. The germline CDR1 and CDR2 sequences are SGHDN and FVKESK. The CDR3 length is 13 residues. Trimming cost V 6 bases and J 10 bases; bases outside gene matches: 9. CDR3 in amino acids: CASRRQGSREQFF. CDR3 in DNA: TGTGCCAGCAGGCGACAGGGTTCAAGAGAGCAGTTCTTC.

V gene TRBV27 combines with J gene TRBJ2-7; 8 bases line up with TRBD2. Germline CDR1 MNHEY, CDR2 SMNVEV (reference sequence). The CDR3 loop spans 14 amino acids. V gave up 6 bases and J gave up 6 bases; unmatched junction bases: 10. The CDR3 nucleotides are TGTGCCAGCAGCCCCCCGGGGCGGGAGGTCGAGCAGTACTTC. Its translation is CASSPPGREVEQYF.

The rearrangement uses TRBV28 and TRBJ2-3; perhaps TRBD2 as D (5 bases). Deletions cut 2 bases from V and 5 bases from J, with 8 bases between. Germline V CDR1 and CDR2: MDHEN, SYDVKM. The CDR3 runs 13 residues. CDR3 nucleotide sequence: TGTGCCAGCAGTTTAGGACTCGAAGATACGCAGTATTTT. Translated, it gives CASSLGLEDTQYF. Supplemented by reference TRBV28 and TRBJ2-3, the full variable domain reads DVKVTQSSRYLVKRTGEKVFLECVQDMDHENMFWYRQDPGLGLRLIYFSYDVKMKEKGDIPEGYSVSREKKERFSLILESASTNQTSMYLCASSLGLEDTQYFGPGTRLTVL.

The rearrangement joins TRBV15 to TRBJ2-5; 9 bases match TRBD2. Germline CDR1 and CDR2: LNHNV and YYDKDF (reference sequence). This CDR3 region has 16 residues. The J segment lost 5 bases and the V segment lost 0 bases, leaving 7 bases of the junction unmatched. As DNA, the CDR3 is TGTGCCACCAGCAGAGATGGCGGGAGGGTTCCCGAGACCCAGTACTTC. Amino acids: CATSRDGGRVPETQYF.

This chain uses TRBV29-1 with TRBJ2-7; 8 bases align to TRBD1. The V segment lost 4 bases and the J segment 8 bases; nucleotides outside the gene matches: 7. The CDR3 totals 12 residues. Looked up from germline, CDR1 is SQVTM and CDR2 is ANQGSEA. In DNA, the CDR3 is TGCAGCGTTGCTCGTGCAGGGGGCAAGCAGTACTTC. It translates to CSVARAGGKQYF.

The chain joins TRBV10-2 to TRBJ2-1; D ambiguous. Germline-derived CDR1 and CDR2 are WSHSY and SAAADI. This CDR3 contains 11 residues. Trimming stripped 7 bases from V and 9 bases from J, with 10 bases between. The CDR3 DNA reads as TGCGCCAGCACGGAGAGGAGTGAGCAGTTCTTC. It yields the protein CASTERSEQFF.

The chain employs TRBV14 and TRBJ2-5; TRBD2 matches 8 bases. The CDR3 has 16 amino acids. The V gene end was trimmed by 1 base and the J gene end by 2 bases; junction bases not matched to a gene: 6. From germline, CDR1 is SGHDN and CDR2 FVKESK. CDR3 coding DNA: TGTGCCAGCAGCCAAGGGATAGCGGGGTTACAAGAGACCCAGTACTTC. Residues: CASSQGIAGLQETQYF.

V is TRBV28 and J is TRBJ1-2, with TRBD1 matching 8 bases. The ends lost 6 bases at V and 3 bases at J; junction bases unmatched: 3. Germline V gene sequence: CDR1 MDHEN, CDR2 SYDVKM. There are 13 residues in the CDR3. This chain's CDR3 is CASRPGGYYGYTF. In DNA form, the CDR3 reads TGTGCCAGCAGGCCAGGGGGCTACTATGGCTACACCTTC.

The table lists this clone with a count of one. In DNA form, the CDR3 reads TGTGCCAGCAGTCCCGGGAGGGCGAACTACGAGCAGTACTTC. It yields the protein CASSPGRANYEQYF. This chain joins TRBV5-4 and TRBJ2-7; TRBD2 matches at 8 bases. This CDR3 region has 14 residues. Unmatched junction bases numbered 7, after V lost 5 bases and J lost 3 bases. Germline V CDR1 and CDR2: SGHNT, YYREEE (reference sequence). Combining the CDR3 with reference TRBV5-4 and TRBJ2-7 gives the whole variable domain ETGVTQSPTHLIKTRGQQVTLRCSSQSGHNTVSWYQQALGQGPQFIFQYYREEENGRGNFPPRFSGLQFPNYSSELNVNALELDDSALYLCASSPGRANYEQYFGPGTRLTVT.

This chain connects TRBV4-1 to TRBJ2-3; 11 bases align to TRBD2. Germline V gene data show CDR1 as MGHRA and CDR2 as YSYEKL. V shed 4 bases and J 0 bases; nucleotides not matched to a gene: 3. The CDR3 has 16 residues. CDR3 in amino acids: CASSLSGGASTDTQYF. CDR3 DNA: TGCGCCAGCAGCCTTAGCGGGGGGGCTAGCACAGATACGCAGTATTTT.

The rearrangement uses TRBV7-2 and TRBJ2-7; D remains ambiguous. V shed 2 bases and J shed 0 bases, with 8 bases lying between them. Germline V gene sequence: CDR1 SGHTA, CDR2 FQGNSA. This CDR3 comprises 14 residues. The CDR3 loop is CASSLFQASYEQYF. The CDR3 DNA sequence: TGTGCCAGCAGCTTATTCCAGGCCTCCTACGAGCAGTACTTC.

V gene TRBV6-1 combines with J gene TRBJ2-7; unclear D gene. CDR3 length: 13 residues. Per germline, CDR1 MNHNS and CDR2 SASEGT. The V end was cut by 4 bases, the J end by 4 bases, with 11 bases between. CDR3 coding DNA: TGTGCCAGCAGTGCTCAGGTAGAGTACGAGCAGTACTTC. Protein sequence: CASSAQVEYEQYF.

The count of this clone is one. This chain links TRBV4-1 with TRBJ1-1; unclear D gene. The length of the CDR3 is 13 residues. V lost 4 bases and J lost 1, with 7 bases in between. Germline V gene sequence: CDR1 MGHRA, CDR2 YSYEKL. This chain's CDR3 is CASSRGRNTEAFF. DNA for the CDR3: TGCGCCAGCAGCCGAGGGAGGAACACTGAAGCTTTCTTT.

V and J are TRBV4-3 and TRBJ2-7; 12 positions match TRBD2. There are 19 residues in the CDR3. Germline V gene data show CDR1 as LGHNA and CDR2 as YSLEER. J was trimmed by 4 bases and V by 0 bases; bases with no gene match: 13. The DNA for the CDR3 is TGCGCCAGCAGCCAAGAGACTTCTAGCGGGAGGGCCCTGGCGTACGAGCAGTACTTC. This gives the protein CASSQETSSGRALAYEQYF.